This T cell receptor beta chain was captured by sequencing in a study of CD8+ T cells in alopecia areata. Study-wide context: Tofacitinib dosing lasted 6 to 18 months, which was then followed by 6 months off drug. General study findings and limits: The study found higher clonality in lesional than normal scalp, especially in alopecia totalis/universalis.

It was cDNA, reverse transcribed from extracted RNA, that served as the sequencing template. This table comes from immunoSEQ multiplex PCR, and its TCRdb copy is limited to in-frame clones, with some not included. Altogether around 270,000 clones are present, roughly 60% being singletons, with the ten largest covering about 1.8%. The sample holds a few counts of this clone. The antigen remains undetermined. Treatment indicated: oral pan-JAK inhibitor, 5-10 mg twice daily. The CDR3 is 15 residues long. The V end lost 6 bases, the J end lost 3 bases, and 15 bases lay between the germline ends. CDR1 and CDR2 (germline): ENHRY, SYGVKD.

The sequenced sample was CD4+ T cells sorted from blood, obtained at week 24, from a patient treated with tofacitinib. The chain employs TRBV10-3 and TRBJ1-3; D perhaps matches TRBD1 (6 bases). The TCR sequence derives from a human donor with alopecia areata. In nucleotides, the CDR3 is TGTGCCATCAGGCAACAGGGTATGAATGGAAACACCATATATTTT. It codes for CAIRQQGMNGNTIYF.